Following are 28 T cell receptor beta chains from one sample sequenced in a study of response to subunit inactivated influenza vaccine. TCRdb fed the RT-PCR reads into MiXCR, producing one record per CDR3 protein. The sample has about 500,000 distinct CDR3 sequences, about 15% seen once. This specimen consisted of CD4+ T cells sorted from PBMCs, obtained less than 30 months after vaccination. The receptor set was obtained from a man between 50 and 69 years old who received an inactivated influenza vaccine.

This clonotype was counted ten times or more. The V call is TRBV5-1, the J call TRBJ2-3; D tentatively reads TRBD1 or TRBD2 (5 bases each). V lost 0 bases and J 2 bases, leaving 10 bases between the germline ends. The CDR3 extends over 15 amino acids. Germline CDR1 SGHRS, CDR2 YFSETQ. The DNA of the CDR3 is TGCGCCAGCAGCTTGGGAGGGGATGTCACAGATACGCAGTATTTT. Its protein is CASSLGGDVTDTQYF.

CDR3 in DNA: TGCGCCAGCAGCCACGGGCTAGCGGGAGGACTCACCGGGGAGCTGTTTTTT. Translating gives CASSHGLAGGLTGELFF. V usage is TRBV4-1 and J usage is TRBJ2-2; 11 bases match TRBD2. Per the germline V gene, CDR1 is MGHRA and CDR2 is YSYEKL. There are 17 residues in the CDR3. V shed 3 bases and J 4 bases; nucleotides not matched to a gene: 7.

This chain uses TRBV18 with TRBJ2-7; D call uncertain. Germline V gene lookup returns CDR1 KGHSH and CDR2 LQKENI. V shed 6 bases and J shed 3 bases, with 9 bases lying between them. There are 12 residues in the CDR3. CDR3: CASSPDLYEQYF. In DNA form, the CDR3 reads TGTGCCAGCTCCCCAGACCTCTACGAGCAGTACTTC.

V and J are TRBV5-1 and TRBJ2-4, with a tentative D call TRBD2 (5 bases). This CDR3 is built from 14 residues. The V end lost 0 bases, the J end lost 7 bases, and 11 bases lay between the germline ends. In germline, CDR1 is SGHRS, CDR2 YFSETQ. In DNA, the CDR3 is TGCGCCAGCAGCTTGGGGCCGGGGAAGAACATTCAGTACTTC. It encodes CASSLGPGKNIQYF.

V gene TRBV7-7 combines with J gene TRBJ2-5; TRBD2 aligns across 8 bases. The germline V gene encodes CDR1 SSHAT and CDR2 FNYEAQ (reference sequence). The CDR3 length is 13 residues. The CDR3 DNA reads as TGTGCTAGCGCGGGGGGACTTCGGGAGACCCAGTACTTC. This codes for CASAGGLRETQYF.

The chain uses TRBV25-1 and TRBJ2-2; 9 bases map to TRBD1. The germline CDR1 and CDR2 sequences are MGHDK and SYGVNS. The V and J ends lost 8 bases and 5 bases, in that order; junction bases with no gene match: 12. This CDR3 contains 16 residues. Here the CDR3 DNA reads TGTGCCAGCGGAAACCTCGGACAGGGGACGACCGGGGAGCTGTTTTTT. Amino acids: CASGNLGQGTTGELFF.

This clonotype was seen a few times. This sequence joins TRBV7-2 and TRBJ2-3; 7 nucleotides line up with TRBD2. In germline, CDR1 is SGHTA, CDR2 FQGNSA. V gave up 8 bases and J gave up 2 bases; unmatched junction bases: 7. This CDR3 has 14 amino acids. This CDR3 is CASEVGRHTDTQYF. The CDR3 coding sequence is TGTGCCAGCGAGGTCGGGAGGCACACAGATACGCAGTATTTT.

This clonotype was counted only a few times. V and J are TRBV9 and TRBJ1-2; D might be TRBD1 (5 bases). Germline CDR1 and CDR2: SGDLS and YYNGEE. There are 15 residues in the CDR3. Trimming left V 3 bases short and J 5 bases short, with 17 bases between. CDR3 residues: CASSGPRGGLYGYTF. CDR3 nucleotide sequence: TGTGCCAGCAGCGGCCCTCGCGGGGGACTGTATGGCTACACCTTC. The complete variable domain, with remaining parts taken from reference TRBV9 and TRBJ1-2, reads DSGVTQTPKHLITATGQRVTLRCSPRSGDLSVYWYQQSLDQGLQFLIQYYNGEERAKGNILERFSAQQFPDLHSELNLSSLELGDSALYFCASSGPRGGLYGYTFGSGTRLTVV.

V usage is TRBV27 and J usage is TRBJ1-4; tentatively, D is TRBD1 (5 bases). With 6 bases removed from V and 0 bases from J, the gap between germline ends came to 11 bases. Per germline, CDR1 MNHEY and CDR2 SMNVEV (reference sequence). The CDR3 consists of 15 residues. The CDR3 here is CASRSSGPTNEKLFF. The CDR3 DNA reads as TGTGCCAGCAGGTCGTCGGGGCCAACTAATGAAAAACTGTTTTTT.

This clonotype was counted a few times. J is TRBJ2-2 and V is TRBV10-3; maybe TRBD1 (7 bases). The CDR3 is 16 residues long. The V and J ends lost 6 bases and 4 bases respectively, with 18 bases between them. From germline, CDR1 is ENHRY and CDR2 SYGVKD. The CDR3 nucleotides are TGTGCCATCAGCACAGGCGGGACAGATGGCACCGGGGAGCTGTTTTTT. Translated: CAISTGGTDGTGELFF.

The chain couples TRBV29-1 to TRBJ2-7, with 9 bases lining up with TRBD1. There are 16 residues in the CDR3. Trimming at V came to 3 bases and at J to 4 bases, leaving 13 bases not matched to a gene. Germline V lookup: CDR1 SQVTM, CDR2 ANQGSEA. CDR3 sequence reads: CSVDMGMTGGSYEQYF. CDR3 nucleotide sequence: TGCAGCGTTGATATGGGTATGACAGGGGGTTCATACGAGCAGTACTTC.

This chain joins TRBV3-1 and TRBJ2-4; D is possibly TRBD2 (6 bases). Per the germline V gene, CDR1 is LGHDT and CDR2 is YNNKEL (reference sequence). V was trimmed by 0 bases and J by 0 bases, leaving 15 bases between them. This CDR3 spans 18 amino acids. The CDR3 nucleotides are TGTGCCAGCAGCCAAGAGGGACTGATCCTGCTAGCCAAAAACATTCAGTACTTC. Translated, it gives CASSQEGLILLAKNIQYF.

This rearrangement joins TRBV9 to TRBJ2-7, with 7 bases aligning to TRBD1. The V gene's germline CDR1 is SGDLS and CDR2 YYNGEE. Germline trimming cut 0 bases from V and 3 bases from J; bases unmatched to any gene: 3. The CDR3 contains 14 residues. CDR3 sequence reads: CASSVGSGGYEQYF. The CDR3 nucleotides are TGTGCCAGCAGCGTAGGGTCAGGGGGCTACGAGCAGTACTTC.

The rearrangement uses TRBV7-9 and TRBJ2-1; D not resolved. Per germline, CDR1 SEHNR and CDR2 FQNEAQ (reference sequence). Trimming pared 3 bases from V and 6 bases from J, leaving 9 bases between. The CDR3 is 13 residues long. CDR3 residues: CASSFLRFNEQFF. CDR3 nucleotides: TGTGCCAGCAGCTTTCTCCGTTTCAATGAGCAGTTCTTC.

This clonotype appeared a few times. The rearrangement uses TRBV28 and TRBJ2-1, with D perhaps TRBD1 (6 bases). Germline V gene lookup returns CDR1 MDHEN and CDR2 SYDVKM. Trimming left V 11 bases short and J 4 bases short, with 9 bases between. This CDR3 contains 11 residues. CDR3 region: CAGGQYNEQFF. DNA for the CDR3: TGTGCCGGCGGACAGTACAATGAGCAGTTCTTC.

The gene calls are TRBV12-3 or TRBV12-4 and TRBJ1-2; the D is unclear. V lost 2 bases to trimming and J lost 5 bases, with 3 bases between them. The CDR3 loop spans 11 amino acids. The CDR3 region is CASSLKYGYTF. CDR3 sequence (DNA): TGTGCCAGCAGTTTAAAGTATGGCTACACCTTC.

V gene TRBV12-3 or TRBV12-4 combines with J gene TRBJ1-2; TRBD1 might be the D (5 bases). Trimming left V 5 bases short and J 7 bases short, with 8 bases between. This CDR3 spans 11 amino acids. Here the CDR3 DNA reads TGTGCCAGCAGTGGGGCCTTTGGCTACACCTTC. This translates into CASSGAFGYTF.

This chain joins TRBV5-1 and TRBJ2-5; D perhaps matches TRBD1 (6 bases). This CDR3 is built from 14 residues. Germline values: CDR1 SGHRS, CDR2 YFSETQ. V dropped 2 bases and J dropped 1 base, with 9 bases sitting between them. The CDR3 loop is CASSFGQFQETQYF. CDR3 nucleotides: TGCGCCAGCAGCTTTGGACAGTTCCAAGAGACCCAGTACTTC.

This clonotype has ten or more counts. The genes are TRBV11-2 and TRBJ2-6; D ambiguous. CDR3 length: 14 amino acids. From germline, CDR1 is SGHAT and CDR2 FQNNGV. Trimming shortened V by 5 bases and J by 1 base, and 6 bases separated the two germline ends. DNA of the CDR3: TGTGCCAGCAGCGGACGGTCTGGGGCCAACGTCCTGACTTTC. Residues: CASSGRSGANVLTF.

The V and J genes are TRBV7-3 and TRBJ2-7, with 12 bases matching TRBD2. CDR1 and CDR2 (germline): SGHTA, FQGTGA. The junction had 16 bases not matched to a gene; V was cut back by 1 base and J by 9 bases. The CDR3 runs 18 residues. The CDR3 DNA reads TGTGCCAGCAGCTTAATCTGCCGTCGACTAGCGGGAGTAGTGGGGCAGTACTTC. This encodes CASSLICRRLAGVVGQYF.

This clonotype was seen many times. V is TRBV19 and J is TRBJ1-5; D is unclear. CDR3 length: 13 residues. Germline values: CDR1 LNHDA, CDR2 SQIVND (reference sequence). Trimming stripped 1 base from V and 2 bases from J, with 3 bases between. Written as DNA, the CDR3 is TGTGCCAGTAGTATAGCCCGCAATCAGCCCCAGCATTTT. This encodes CASSIARNQPQHF.

This clonotype was observed a handful of times. Here the CDR3 reads CASSNGPGADTQYF. The CDR3 DNA follows: TGCGCCAGCAGCAACGGACCAGGGGCAGATACGCAGTATTTT. The genes are TRBV5-1 and TRBJ2-3; TRBD1 is a possible D gene (6 bases). Trimming stripped 4 bases from V and 4 bases from J, with 13 bases between. The CDR3 has 14 residues. Per germline, CDR1 SGHRS and CDR2 YFSETQ.

In its sample, this clonotype was seen a few times. The gene calls are TRBV20-1 and TRBJ2-3; the match to TRBD1 covers 9 bases. The CDR3 is 15 residues long. Germline V gene data show CDR1 as DFQATT and CDR2 as SNEGSKA (reference sequence). V gave up 3 bases and J gave up 1 base; unmatched junction bases: 5. CDR3 sequence: CSASGRDRGTDTQYF. CDR3 coding DNA: TGCAGTGCTAGTGGAAGGGACAGGGGCACAGATACGCAGTATTTT.

This rearrangement joins TRBV3-1 to TRBJ2-1; TRBD2 matches at 11 bases. Germline CDR1 LGHDT, CDR2 YNNKEL (reference sequence). V was clipped by 1 base and J by 7 bases; unmatched bases: 9. This CDR3 has 17 amino acids. In DNA, the CDR3 is TGTGCCAGCAGCCAAGTCCCACGACTAGCGGGGCCGAATGAGCAGTTCTTC. It translates to CASSQVPRLAGPNEQFF.

This clonotype was detected only a few times. V is TRBV2 and J is TRBJ1-2; D is possibly TRBD1 (6 bases). Trimming removed 7 bases at V and 6 bases at J, with 21 bases between. The CDR3 extends over 15 amino acids. Looked up from germline, CDR1 is SNHLY and CDR2 is FYNNEI. In DNA, the CDR3 is TGTGCCAGCACCACACTTCGAGGCAGGGGAGATGGCTACACCTTC. It encodes CASTTLRGRGDGYTF.

This clonotype was seen repeatedly, ten times or more. J is TRBJ2-7 and V is TRBV7-6, with D possibly being TRBD1 (6 bases). The CDR3 runs 15 residues. The germline V gene has CDR1 SGHVS and CDR2 FNYEAQ. V was cut by 3 bases and J by 0 bases, with 12 bases left in between. Here the CDR3 reads CASSFDSTGSYEQYF. As DNA, the CDR3 is TGTGCCAGCAGCTTTGATTCGACAGGCTCCTACGAGCAGTACTTC.

The rearrangement links TRBV12-3 or TRBV12-4 to TRBJ1-2, with 9 bases aligning to TRBD1. V shed 4 bases and J 8 bases; nucleotides not matched to a gene: 20. There are 18 residues in the CDR3. CDR3 sequence: CASSSLRAGTGSPGGYTF. CDR3 DNA: TGTGCCAGCAGTTCCCTTCGAGCCGGGACAGGGAGTCCTGGCGGCTACACCTTC.

V usage is TRBV9 and J usage is TRBJ2-3; 12 bases are shared with TRBD2. Germline V gene lookup returns CDR1 SGDLS and CDR2 YYNGEE. Trimming cost V 4 bases and J 2 bases; bases outside gene matches: 5. The CDR3 totals 16 residues. The CDR3 protein is CASSTGLAGPTDTQYF. CDR3 DNA: TGTGCCAGCAGCACGGGACTAGCGGGTCCCACAGATACGCAGTATTTT.